Listed below are T cell receptor beta chains from one sample, sequenced in a study of siplizumab effects on memory and regulatory T cells. Data came from immunoSEQ multiplex PCR; TCRdb stores just in-frame clones and leaves some out. The table has about 100,000 clones, around 90% seen once. Sequenced input: CD4+ T cells sorted from blood. These receptors originate from a human donor in good health. Some clones in this sample may be carry-over from other donors' samples. Both conserved end residues are part of each CDR3. Each record gives: clone size, D gene, V gene, J gene, CDR3 DNA, CDR3 protein. The D gene is left open where the match is weak. Size is stated for part of the rows, as once, few or many counts, or as a class when the clone is expanded.

clone size: -; D gene: TRBD1; V gene: TRBV7-9; J gene: TRBJ1-5; CDR3 DNA: TGTGCCAGCAGCTTGGGGACAGGGGGTTTTAGCAATCAGCCCCAGCATTTT; CDR3 protein: CASSLGTGGFSNQPQHF
clone size: -; D gene: -; V gene: TRBV19; J gene: TRBJ2-7; CDR3 DNA: TGTGCCAGTAGTATAGGGGGACACTACGAGCAGTACTTC; CDR3 protein: CASSIGGHYEQYF
clone size: -; D gene: TRBD2; V gene: TRBV4-1; J gene: TRBJ2-7; CDR3 DNA: TGCGCCAGCAGCCAAGATCGAGAGACTAGCGGGAGGGTAAGGTCCTACGAGCAGTACTTC; CDR3 protein: CASSQDRETSGRVRSYEQYF
clone size: -; D gene: -; V gene: TRBV12-5; J gene: TRBJ2-7; CDR3 DNA: TGTGCTAGTGGTTTATCGGAGACCTACGAGCAGTACTTC; CDR3 protein: CASGLSETYEQYF
clone size: -; D gene: -; V gene: TRBV30; J gene: TRBJ2-1; CDR3 DNA: TGTGCCTGGAGTGCCCGATACAATGAGCAGTTCTTC; CDR3 protein: CAWSARYNEQFF
clone size: -; D gene: TRBD1; V gene: TRBV5-7; J gene: TRBJ1-2; CDR3 DNA: TGTGCCAGCAGCAGGGGGACAGGGGAAAACACCTTC; CDR3 protein: CASSRGTGENTF
clone size: -; D gene: -; V gene: TRBV5-4; J gene: TRBJ2-5; CDR3 DNA: TGTGCCAGCAGCCCAAGGGACGAAGAGACCCAGTACTTC; CDR3 protein: CASSPRDEETQYF
clone size: -; D gene: TRBD1; V gene: TRBV18; J gene: TRBJ2-2; CDR3 DNA: TGTGCCAGCTCATACCCGGGACAGCGCACCGGGGAGCTGTTTTTT; CDR3 protein: CASSYPGQRTGELFF
clone size: -; D gene: -; V gene: TRBV7-9; J gene: TRBJ2-2; CDR3 DNA: TGTGCCAGCAGCTTAGCAGAGACCACCACCGGGGAGCTGTTTTTT; CDR3 protein: CASSLAETTTGELFF
clone size: many; D gene: TRBD1; V gene: TRBV7-6; J gene: TRBJ1-4; CDR3 DNA: TGTGCCAGCAGGCCGACAGGGAAGGAAAAACTGTTTTTT; CDR3 protein: CASRPTGKEKLFF
clone size: once; D gene: -; V gene: TRBV27; J gene: TRBJ2-3; CDR3 DNA: TGTGCCAGCAGTCTCCTGGTATCGCGTAGCACAGATACGCAGTATTTT; CDR3 protein: CASSLLVSRSTDTQYF
clone size: -; D gene: -; V gene: TRBV11-3; J gene: TRBJ2-3; CDR3 DNA: TGTGCCAGCAGCTCCTTCTCGGCGGGCGGCCTTGCAGATACGCAGTATTTT; CDR3 protein: CASSSFSAGGLADTQYF
clone size: -; D gene: TRBD1; V gene: TRBV5-1; J gene: TRBJ2-7; CDR3 DNA: TGCGCCAGCAGCTCCGGGACAGCCGCGGCGGGTAGGTACTTC; CDR3 protein: CASSSGTAAAGRYF
clone size: -; D gene: TRBD1; V gene: TRBV7-2; J gene: TRBJ2-2; CDR3 DNA: TGTGCCAGCAGCCCGGGACAGGGGAGGTCCAACACCGGGGAGCTGTTTTTT; CDR3 protein: CASSPGQGRSNTGELFF
clone size: -; D gene: -; V gene: TRBV5-8; J gene: TRBJ2-5; CDR3 DNA: TGTGCCAGCAGCTTGGAGCTAGGGAGACAAGAGACCCAGTACTTC; CDR3 protein: CASSLELGRQETQYF
clone size: -; D gene: TRBD2; V gene: TRBV5-1; J gene: TRBJ2-7; CDR3 DNA: TGCGCCAGCAGCTTGGCGAGACTAGCGGGGCAGTACGAGCAGTACTTC; CDR3 protein: CASSLARLAGQYEQYF
clone size: -; D gene: TRBD1; V gene: TRBV7-6; J gene: TRBJ2-5; CDR3 DNA: TGTGCCAGCAGCCAAGGGACAGCACAAGAGACCCAGTACTTC; CDR3 protein: CASSQGTAQETQYF